This T cell receptor (beta chain) was identified in a study of cytomegalovirus exposure and HLA in healthy donors. Study-level background: One earlier analysis, a look at about 179 million T cells, found some 100 million unique TCR beta sequences.

Regarding the study as a whole: Within a later analysis, the majority of CMV-associated TCR beta chains appeared HLA-restricted. TCR beta sequences reportedly predicted most subjects' HLA-A and HLA-B alleles accurately.

PCR was performed using 60 Vbeta and 13 Jbeta primers. Method: immunoSEQ multiplex PCR; TCRdb's copy keeps in-frame clones and lacks some. This table has under 200,000 clones, about three quarters appearing once. Concerning this clone itself: Its antigen remains unidentified.

The CDR3 totals 16 residues. Trimming removed 4 bases from V and 2 bases from J, with 18 bases in between. CDR1 is SGDLS, CDR2 YYNGEE, per germline. Each donor was nominally healthy when sampled (though unrecorded immune exposures were likely). The sequenced sample was PBMCs. The TCR originated in a woman in her forties or fifties in good health and CMV-seropositive. The V and J genes are TRBV9 and TRBJ1-1; a possible D gene is TRBD1 (5 bases). In DNA, the CDR3 is TGTGCCAGCAGCCCTAGCGGAGGGGTCCTCAACACTGAAGCTTTCTTT. Its translation is CASSPSGGVLNTEAFF. Full variable domain (rest looked up from reference TRBV9 and TRBJ1-1): DSGVTQTPKHLITATGQRVTLRCSPRSGDLSVYWYQQSLDQGLQFLIQYYNGEERAKGNILERFSAQQFPDLHSELNLSSLELGDSALYFCASSPSGGVLNTEAFFGQGTRLTVV.